Detailed here is one T cell receptor (beta chain). It was with a sample-barcoded 5' primer and a J-beta primer mix that a second PCR of about 6 to 12 cycles was run. One entry per CDR3 protein results from TCRdb running MiXCR on the 5' RACE reads. The sample records hundreds of thousands of distinct CDR3 sequences, less than 40% being singletons. The sample is drawn from a study of blood T cells in healthy people across ages. Sequencing used blood. This receptor was obtained from an elderly woman in good health.

In DNA form, the CDR3 reads TGTGCCAGCAGTCTGAGCCGACTAGCGGGGTCGAGCGCAGATACGCAGTATTTT. This sequence encodes CASSLSRLAGSSADTQYF. V is TRBV12-3 or TRBV12-4 and J is TRBJ2-3; 11 nucleotides align to TRBD2. This CDR3 spans 18 amino acids. J gave up 4 bases and V 5 bases, and 14 bases lay outside the gene matches.